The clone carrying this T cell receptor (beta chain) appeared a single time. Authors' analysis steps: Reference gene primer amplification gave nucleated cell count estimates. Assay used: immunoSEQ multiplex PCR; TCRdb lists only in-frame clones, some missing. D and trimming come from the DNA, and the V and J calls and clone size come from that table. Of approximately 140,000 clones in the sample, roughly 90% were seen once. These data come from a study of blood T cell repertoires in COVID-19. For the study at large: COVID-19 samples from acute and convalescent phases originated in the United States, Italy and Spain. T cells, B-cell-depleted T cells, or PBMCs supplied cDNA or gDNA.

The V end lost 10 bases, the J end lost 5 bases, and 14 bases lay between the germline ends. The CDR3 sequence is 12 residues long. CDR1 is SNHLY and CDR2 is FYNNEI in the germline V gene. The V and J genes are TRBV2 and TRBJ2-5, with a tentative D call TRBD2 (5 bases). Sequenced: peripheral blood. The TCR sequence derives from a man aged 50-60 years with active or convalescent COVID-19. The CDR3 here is CAILRGGETQYF. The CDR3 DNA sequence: TGTGCCATCCTCCGGGGTGGGGAGACCCAGTACTTC.